This passage covers 21 T cell receptor beta chains from one sample sequenced in a study of blood T cell repertoires in COVID-19. TCRdb keeps only in-frame clones here, not all; method: immunoSEQ multiplex PCR. The sample yields 100,000 to 150,000 clones, around 87% seen once. Sequenced material: peripheral blood. The receptors were gathered from a woman aged 70-85 years with acute or convalescent COVID-19.

The rearrangement uses TRBV5-1 and TRBJ2-1; 13 nucleotides match TRBD2. CDR1 is SGHRS and CDR2 is YFSETQ in the germline V gene. The CDR3 is 17 amino acids. V was pared by 0 bases and J by 8 bases, with 8 bases of the junction left unmatched. The CDR3 sequence: CASSLVGLAGSSDEQFF. In DNA form, the CDR3 reads TGCGCCAGCAGCTTGGTGGGACTAGCGGGGTCGAGCGATGAGCAGTTCTTC.

The chain links TRBV6-5 to TRBJ1-5; 7 nucleotides agree with TRBD1. Germline assignment: CDR1 MNHEY and CDR2 SVGAGI. With V trimmed by 0 bases and J by 2 bases, 4 bases remained unmatched. The CDR3 loop spans 16 amino acids. CDR3 DNA sequence: TGTGCCAGCAGTTACTCGTCGACAGGGCGCAATCAGCCCCAGCATTTT. This gives the protein CASSYSSTGRNQPQHF.

The chain links TRBV19 to TRBJ1-5; 8 bases align to TRBD1. There are 16 residues in the CDR3. J lost 0 bases, V lost 5 bases, and 6 bases had no gene match. Per the germline V gene, CDR1 is LNHDA and CDR2 is SQIVND (reference sequence). The CDR3 nucleotides read TGTGCCAGTAGTCCGGACAGGGTCTATAGCAATCAGCCCCAGCATTTT. Its protein product is CASSPDRVYSNQPQHF.

V and J are TRBV27 and TRBJ2-1, with TRBD2 identical over 16 bases. The germline gives CDR1 MNHEY, CDR2 SMNVEV (reference sequence). This CDR3 region has 17 residues. Trimming cost V 10 bases and J 10 bases; bases outside gene matches: 16. The CDR3 nucleotides are TGTGCCACCCTCCCGATGGGGACTAGCGGGGGGGAAGGGGAGCAGTTCTTC. Its translation is CATLPMGTSGGEGEQFF.

V usage is TRBV16 and J usage is TRBJ1-1, with TRBD1 matching over 12 bases. The CDR3 has 20 amino acids. After removal of 2 bases from V and 0 bases from J, the junction contained 13 bases not matched to a gene. The germline V gene encodes CDR1 KGHSY and CDR2 FQNENV. The CDR3 sequence: CASSQNPAGDRGPLNTEAFF. The CDR3, as DNA: TGTGCCAGCAGCCAAAACCCGGCCGGGGACAGGGGGCCCTTGAACACTGAAGCTTTCTTT. Full variable domain (outside the CDR3, taken from reference TRBV16 and TRBJ1-1): GEEVAQTPKHLVRGEGQKAKLYCAPIKGHSYVFWYQQVLKNEFKFLISFQNENVFDETGMPKERFSAKCLPNSPCSLEIQATKLEDSAVYFCASSQNPAGDRGPLNTEAFFGQGTRLTVV.

The chain employs TRBV5-8 and TRBJ1-5, with 9 bases matching TRBD1. The CDR3 spans 15 residues. Unmatched junction bases numbered 6, after V lost 5 bases and J lost 3 bases. Germline V gene sequence: CDR1 SGHTS, CDR2 YDEGEE. CDR3 protein: CASRPTGGANQPQHF. In nucleotides, the CDR3 is TGTGCCAGCAGACCAACAGGGGGCGCCAATCAGCCCCAGCATTTT.

The genes are TRBV6-4 and TRBJ1-5; perhaps TRBD1 as D (5 bases). V lost 4 bases to trimming and J lost 3 bases, with 19 bases between them. Germline V lookup: CDR1 MRHNA, CDR2 SNTAGT. This CDR3 spans 17 amino acids. As DNA, the CDR3 is TGTGCCAGCAGTGCACTAAGAGGCGGGGGGAACAATCAGCCCCAGCATTTT. The encoded protein is CASSALRGGGNNQPQHF.

Here the CDR3 DNA reads TGTGCCAGCAGTTTATCCGCGGGGGGGTTGGTGATCGAGCAGTACTTC. The encoded protein is CASSLSAGGLVIEQYF. V and J are TRBV28 and TRBJ2-7; 9 bases match TRBD2. V lost 1 base to trimming and J lost 6 bases; unmatched junction nucleotides: 10. CDR1 and CDR2 (germline): MDHEN, SYDVKM. The CDR3 sequence is 16 residues long.

This chain connects TRBV5-1 to TRBJ2-5, with 11 bases that match TRBD1. Germline V gene data show CDR1 as SGHRS and CDR2 as YFSETQ. The CDR3 loop spans 15 amino acids. J was trimmed by 5 bases and V by 7 bases; bases with no gene match: 10. CDR3 residues: CASAGQGAISETQYF. The CDR3 nucleotides are TGCGCCAGCGCAGGACAGGGGGCGATCTCTGAGACCCAGTACTTC.

The rearrangement joins TRBV11-3 to TRBJ2-5; D call uncertain. V was shortened by 1 base and J by 4 bases, with 10 bases between the two germline ends. CDR3 length: 14 residues. Germline V gives CDR1 SGHNT, CDR2 YENEEA. CDR3 amino acids: CASSLVSVAETQYF. The CDR3 nucleotides read TGTGCCAGCAGCTTAGTTTCAGTCGCAGAGACCCAGTACTTC.

The J gene is TRBJ2-1, the V gene TRBV7-3, with 12 bases that match TRBD2. The V gene's germline CDR1 is SGHTA and CDR2 FQGTGA. Trimming removed 6 bases from V and 4 bases from J; junction bases left unmatched: 7. The CDR3 consists of 16 residues. Written as DNA, the CDR3 is TGTGCCAGCAGGAGCGCCGGGACTAGCGGGTACAATGAGCAGTTCTTC. Protein: CASRSAGTSGYNEQFF. Filled out from reference TRBV7-3 and TRBJ2-1, the complete variable domain reads GAGVSQTPSNKVTEKGKYVELRCDPISGHTALYWYRQSLGQGPEFLIYFQGTGAADDSGLPNDRFFAVRPEGSVSTLKIQRTERGDSAVYLCASRSAGTSGYNEQFFGPGTRLTVL.

The rearrangement links TRBV11-3 to TRBJ2-7; the D gene is possibly TRBD1 (5 bases). Germline V gives CDR1 SGHNT, CDR2 YENEEA. There are 14 residues in the CDR3. V shed 3 bases and J shed 2 bases, with 11 bases lying between them. DNA of the CDR3: TGTGCCAGCAGCTTTTCGGACACCACCTACGAGCAGTACTTC. Translation: CASSFSDTTYEQYF.

The V call is TRBV27, the J call TRBJ1-1; 7 bases are a match to TRBD1. The germline gives CDR1 MNHEY, CDR2 SMNVEV (reference sequence). The trim removed 5 bases at V and 0 bases at J, leaving 9 bases unmatched. This CDR3 comprises 16 residues. The CDR3 DNA reads TGTGCCAGCAGTGTAAAGACAGGGACGATGAACACTGAAGCTTTCTTT. Protein: CASSVKTGTMNTEAFF.

The chain is built from TRBV2 and TRBJ1-2; D unresolved. Germline lookup yields CDR1 SNHLY and CDR2 FYNNEI. With 8 bases removed from V and 8 bases from J, the gap between germline ends came to 15 bases. The CDR3 runs to 12 residues. This CDR3 reads CASRERVLGYTF. CDR3 coding DNA: TGTGCCAGCCGGGAAAGGGTGTTAGGCTACACCTTC.

J is TRBJ1-2 and V is TRBV19, with D unresolved. V was shortened by 9 bases and J by 9 bases, with 8 bases between the two germline ends. Germline V gene data show CDR1 as LNHDA and CDR2 as SQIVND (reference sequence). The CDR3 consists of 9 residues. The CDR3 bases are TGTGCCAGGCGGCGTAGCTACACCTTC. This gives the protein CARRRSYTF.

The chain combines TRBV5-5 with TRBJ1-6; 10 bases are a match to TRBD1. In germline, CDR1 is SGHKS, CDR2 YYEKEE (reference sequence). The CDR3 totals 14 residues. The V and J ends lost 5 bases and 9 bases, in that order; junction bases with no gene match: 5. The CDR3 sequence is CASSKDRGLSPLHF. The CDR3 nucleotides read TGTGCCAGCAGTAAAGACAGGGGGCTTTCACCCCTCCACTTT. Together with reference TRBV5-5 and TRBJ1-6, the CDR3 gives the full variable domain: DAGVTQSPTHLIKTRGQQVTLRCSPISGHKSVSWYQQVLGQGPQFIFQYYEKEERGRGNFPDRFSARQFPNYSSELNVNALLLGDSALYLCASSKDRGLSPLHFGNGTRLTVT.

The gene calls are TRBV6-6 and TRBJ2-5, with 10 nucleotides matching TRBD1. This CDR3 is 14 amino acids long. Unmatched junction bases numbered 7, after V lost 8 bases and J lost 4 bases. The V gene's germline CDR1 is MNHNY and CDR2 SVGAGI (reference sequence). The CDR3 sequence: CASSKGQGIETQYF. DNA for the CDR3: TGTGCCAGCTCGAAGGGACAGGGGATAGAGACCCAGTACTTC.

The genes are TRBV6-1 and TRBJ1-2; D not certain. There are 15 residues in the CDR3. Trimming stripped 7 bases from V and 6 bases from J, with 21 bases between. Germline V gene sequence: CDR1 MNHNS, CDR2 SASEGT. The CDR3 region is CASTNSQMEFDGYTF. The CDR3 region has the DNA TGTGCCAGCACCAACAGCCAGATGGAATTTGATGGCTACACCTTC.

This chain links TRBV9 with TRBJ2-2; D is perhaps TRBD2 (5 bases). CDR1 is SGDLS, CDR2 YYNGEE, per germline. Trimming left V 0 bases short and J 8 bases short, with 11 bases between. CDR3 length: 14 residues. CDR3 DNA: TGTGCCAGCAGCGTAGGCCCACGGGGAGGGGAGCTGTTTTTT. Amino acids: CASSVGPRGGELFF.

V gene TRBV3-1 (or the pseudogene TRBV3-2) combines with J gene TRBJ2-2; weak D call: TRBD1 (6 bases). Germline CDR1 and CDR2: LGHDT and YNNKEL (reference sequence). The CDR3 has 14 amino acids. V shed 4 bases and J shed 1 base, with 7 bases lying between them. Here the CDR3 reads CASSPGQNTGELFF. The CDR3 DNA reads TGTGCCAGCAGCCCGGGACAGAACACCGGGGAGCTGTTTTTT.

This clone came up once. The rearrangement links TRBV11-2 to TRBJ1-1; tentatively, D is TRBD1 (6 bases). V shed 7 bases and J shed 7 bases, with 19 bases lying between them. This CDR3 is built from 14 residues. Per germline, CDR1 SGHAT and CDR2 FQNNGV. CDR3 sequence: CASTTGRGGGEAFF. The DNA for the CDR3 is TGTGCCAGCACCACCGGGAGGGGGGGAGGTGAAGCTTTCTTT.